What follows are 12 T cell receptor beta chains derived from one specimen sequenced in a study of blood T cell repertoires in COVID-19. Generated by immunoSEQ multiplex PCR, the TCRdb table keeps only in-frame clones and is missing some. The sample carries some 110,000 clones, around 86% recorded once. The specimen was peripheral blood. The receptors here all came from a man between 50 and 59 years old with acute or convalescent COVID-19.

This clone was detected only once. This chain connects TRBV10-3 to TRBJ2-1, with 9 nucleotides matching TRBD2. The germline V gene has CDR1 ENHRY and CDR2 SYGVKD. Trimming cost V 2 bases and J 4 bases; bases outside gene matches: 9. The CDR3 has 17 residues. CDR3 in amino acids: CAISETIAGVAYNEQFF. The CDR3 DNA follows: TGTGCCATCAGTGAGACCATAGCGGGAGTAGCATACAATGAGCAGTTCTTC.

V usage is TRBV28 and J usage is TRBJ2-3; D is undetermined. The germline CDR1 and CDR2 sequences are MDHEN and SYDVKM. This CDR3 has 16 residues. Trimming removed 6 bases from V and 2 bases from J, with 18 bases in between. The CDR3 loop reads CASRAPARGDTDTQYF. The CDR3 coding sequence is TGTGCCAGCAGGGCACCCGCTAGAGGTGACACAGATACGCAGTATTTT.

The genes are TRBV2 and TRBJ1-2, with unresolved D. The CDR3 spans 11 residues. Germline CDR1 reads SNHLY; CDR2 reads FYNNEI. V was shortened by 8 bases and J by 2 bases, with 6 bases between the two germline ends. The CDR3 here is CASVKNYGYTF. The DNA for the CDR3 is TGTGCCAGCGTTAAAAACTATGGCTACACCTTC.

This chain links TRBV29-1 with TRBJ1-2, with TRBD1 identical over 8 bases. The J segment lost 6 bases and the V segment lost 8 bases, leaving 8 bases of the junction unmatched. Germline V gives CDR1 SQVTM, CDR2 ANQGSEA. CDR3 length: 12 residues. Here the CDR3 DNA reads TGCAGCTCCCTCAGGGGGCGGGATGGCTACACCTTC. Amino acids: CSSLRGRDGYTF.

This chain links TRBV12-5 with TRBJ2-7; 8 bases match TRBD1. Trimming took 1 base from V and 3 from J; bases not matched to a gene: 2. The CDR3 covers 14 residues. Germline V gene lookup returns CDR1 LGHNT and CDR2 FRNRAP. CDR3 in amino acids: CASGLGGQGYEQYF. The CDR3 DNA is TGTGCTAGTGGTTTGGGAGGACAGGGCTACGAGCAGTACTTC.

The V and J genes are TRBV6-6 and TRBJ2-1; TRBD2 might be the D (5 bases). Between the trimmed V and J ends, which lost 6 bases and 4 bases, there was a span of 16 bases. The CDR3 is made up of 15 amino acids. Germline-derived CDR1 and CDR2 are MNHNY and SVGAGI (reference sequence). The CDR3 nucleotides are TGTGCCAGCAGCCCAGGACTGCGATTATACAATGAGCAGTTCTTC. It encodes CASSPGLRLYNEQFF.

J is TRBJ2-5 and V is TRBV5-1, with D tentatively TRBD2 (6 bases). This CDR3 comprises 15 residues. V was pared by 0 bases and J by 4 bases, with 13 bases between. CDR1 is SGHRS and CDR2 is YFSETQ in the germline V gene. DNA for the CDR3: TGCGCCAGCAGCTTGGCTGGTAGCGGAGGAGAGACCCAGTACTTC. Protein product: CASSLAGSGGETQYF.

The chain carries TRBV19 and TRBJ2-3; maybe TRBD2 (5 bases). CDR1 LNHDA and CDR2 SQIVND come from the germline V gene (reference sequence). This CDR3 has 13 amino acids. Trimming stripped 4 bases from V and 0 bases from J, with 5 bases between. The CDR3 here is CASSSGSTDTQYF. DNA of the CDR3: TGTGCCAGTAGTAGCGGGAGCACAGATACGCAGTATTTT. Based on the CDR3 plus reference TRBV19 and TRBJ2-3, the full variable domain is DGGITQSPKYLFRKEGQNVTLSCEQNLNHDAMYWYRQDPGQGLRLIYYSQIVNDFQKGDIAEGYSVSREKKESFPLTVTSAQKNPTAFYLCASSSGSTDTQYFGPGTRLTVL.

The J gene is TRBJ2-7, the V gene TRBV5-4, with 10 positions matching TRBD2. Trimming at V came to 3 bases and at J to 0 bases, leaving 3 bases not matched to a gene. This CDR3 has 15 amino acids. Germline V gene lookup returns CDR1 SGHNT and CDR2 YYREEE (reference sequence). In DNA, the CDR3 is TGTGCCAGCAGCTCGGCTAGCGGGAGCTCCTACGAGCAGTACTTC. Translating gives CASSSASGSSYEQYF.

This clone occurred a few times. V and J are TRBV19 and TRBJ2-3; 10 nucleotides align to TRBD2. Germline CDR1 is LNHDA and CDR2 is SQIVND (reference sequence). With 6 bases clipped from V and 0 bases from J, the junction kept 9 bases outside the gene matches. CDR3 length equals 17 residues. This chain's CDR3 is CASRQRRTSGSTDTQYF. CDR3 bases: TGTGCCAGTAGGCAAAGACGGACTAGCGGAAGCACAGATACGCAGTATTTT.

J is TRBJ1-2 and V is TRBV6-5; no definite D call. V was clipped by 2 bases and J by 4 bases, with 11 bases between them. The CDR3 totals 14 residues. CDR1 is MNHEY, CDR2 SVGAGI, per germline. The CDR3 sequence: CASSYLFGAYGYTF. The CDR3 nucleotides are TGTGCCAGCAGTTACCTTTTCGGAGCCTATGGCTACACCTTC.

This chain connects TRBV5-4 to TRBJ2-3, with TRBD2 matching 12 bases. J lost 8 bases, V lost 4 bases, and 11 bases had no gene match. The CDR3 is 16 amino acids. Germline CDR1 and CDR2: SGHNT and YYREEE (reference sequence). This CDR3 is CASSIGLAGTTRTQYF. The CDR3 DNA reads TGTGCCAGCAGCATCGGACTAGCGGGGACGACGCGTACGCAGTATTTT.